What follows is one T cell receptor beta chain and its context. The antigen remains unidentified. The data stem from a study of T cell responses to AZD1222 COVID-19 vaccine. Here immunoSEQ multiplex PCR was the method, and the copy in TCRdb shows in-frame clones only, minus some. The sample has 120,000 or so clones, around 89% seen once. Researchers grouped second doses given at about 4 or about 12 weeks into one pool. CDR1 and CDR2 (germline): SGHVS, FQNEAQ. The germline V and J ends were trimmed by 3 bases and 0 bases, with 3 bases remaining between them. The CDR3 is made up of 13 amino acids. Whole-study results and caveats: Targets within unmutated variant regions were reportedly found for nearly half of spike-specific TCRs. There were vaccine-associated CD4 TCRs across spike, dominant at 160-218 and 743-854. Seropositive status at baseline applied to only 5 to 7 AZD1222 recipients.

This chain joins TRBV7-8 and TRBJ1-3, with D hard to call. The sequence was collected from an adult who received the AZD1222 COVID-19 vaccine. Specimen: peripheral blood, collected 28 days after the second AZD1222 dose. The CDR3 coding sequence is TGTGCCAGCAGCTTGGGCTCTGGAAACACCATATATTTT. Protein sequence: CASSLGSGNTIYF.